This T cell receptor beta chain is drawn from a study of cytotoxic CD8 clonotypes in ibrutinib-treated CLL. Study-level findings and limits: Baseline levels of clonality went above those of age-matched healthy donors and moved with circulating CD8+ T-cell counts.

Turning to this clone: Its specificity is unknown.

The CDR3 totals 16 residues. V shed 10 bases and J shed 3 bases, with 24 bases lying between them. Looked up from germline, CDR1 is LGHNA and CDR2 is YNFKEQ. The method was immunoSEQ multiplex PCR; TCRdb's version includes in-frame clones alone and lacks a portion of them. The sample yields some 23,000 clones, 55% to 70% seen once. The source material was PBMCs, sampled at disease progression, from a patient treated with ibrutinib. The TCR originated in a human donor with chronic lymphocytic leukemia. The chain is built from TRBV4-2 and TRBJ1-1, with D unclear. CDR3 sequence (DNA): TGTGCCACTTCTGGGGTTTTTCGGGGTATGGACACTGAAGCTTTCTTT. It is translated as CATSGVFRGMDTEAFF.